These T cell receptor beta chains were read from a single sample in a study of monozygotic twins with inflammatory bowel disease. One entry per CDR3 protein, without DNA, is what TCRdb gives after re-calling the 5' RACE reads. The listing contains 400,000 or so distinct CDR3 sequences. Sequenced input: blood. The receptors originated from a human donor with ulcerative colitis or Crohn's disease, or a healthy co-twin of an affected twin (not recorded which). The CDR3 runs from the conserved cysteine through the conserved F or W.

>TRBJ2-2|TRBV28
CASSLYRAMTGELFF
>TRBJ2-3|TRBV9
CASSVGSREGQDTQYF
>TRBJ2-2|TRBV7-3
CASRPTGAGELFF
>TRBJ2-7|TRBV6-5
CASSYSGGISYEQYF
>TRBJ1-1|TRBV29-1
CSVEGPGQEAEAFF
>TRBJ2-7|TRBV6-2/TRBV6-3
CASKRTSGETYEQYF
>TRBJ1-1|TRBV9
CASSVVANTEAFF
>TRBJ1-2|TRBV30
CAWSGTPGGYTF
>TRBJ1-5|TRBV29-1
CSVVTTKNQPQHF
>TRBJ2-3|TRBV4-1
CASSGKWDGTMNTQYF
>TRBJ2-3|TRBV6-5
CASSYSTSGGAVDTQYF
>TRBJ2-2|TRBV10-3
CAITAGRQNTGELFF
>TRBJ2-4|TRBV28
CASSSDRVSYF
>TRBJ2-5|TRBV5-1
CASSRTGIRETQYF
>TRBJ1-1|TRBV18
CASSPNPRTEAFF
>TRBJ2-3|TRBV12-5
CASIRGGSADTQYF
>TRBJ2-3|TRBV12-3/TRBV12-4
CASSSRSGDTQYF
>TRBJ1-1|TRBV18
CASSPSSTESTEAFF
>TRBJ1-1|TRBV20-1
CSARGWSGVKAFF
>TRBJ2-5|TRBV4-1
CASSQEVGKAGETQYF
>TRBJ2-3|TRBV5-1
CASSLPSGATDTQYF
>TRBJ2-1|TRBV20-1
CSATGEGYNEQFF
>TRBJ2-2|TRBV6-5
CASRSTGELFF
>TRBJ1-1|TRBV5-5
CASSLGSTGGGTEAFF
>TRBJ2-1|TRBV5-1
CASSLAGASAFNEQFF
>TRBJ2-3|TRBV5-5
CASSLGPAGGLTDTQYF
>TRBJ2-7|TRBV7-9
CASSFGGGTHEQYF
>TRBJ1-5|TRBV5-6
CASSFRGDGPLGQPQHF
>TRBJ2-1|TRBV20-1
CSARDREDEQFF
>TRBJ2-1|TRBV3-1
CASSQRYPGTSNYNEQFF
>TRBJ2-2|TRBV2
CATSQGALTGELFF
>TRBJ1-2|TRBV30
CAWSVLDRTYGYTF
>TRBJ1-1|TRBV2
CASSISWVLNTEAFF
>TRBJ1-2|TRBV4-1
CASSQDAGERGYTF
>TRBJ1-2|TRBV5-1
CASSLWDTSFGYTF
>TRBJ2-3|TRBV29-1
CSVGASGSTDTQYF
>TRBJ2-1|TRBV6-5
CASSSSGSYTEQFF
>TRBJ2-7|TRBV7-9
CASSLTDAYEQYF
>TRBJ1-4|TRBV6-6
CASSFMDGYEKLFF
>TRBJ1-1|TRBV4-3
CASSRGDGGNTEAFF
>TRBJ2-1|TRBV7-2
CASSPGRYSYNEQFF
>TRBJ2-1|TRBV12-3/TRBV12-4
CASSFGGGRNEQFF
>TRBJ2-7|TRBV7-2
CASSLFNEQYF
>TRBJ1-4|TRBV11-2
CASSLGSAGPNEKLFF
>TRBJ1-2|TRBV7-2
CASSLQPNYGYTF
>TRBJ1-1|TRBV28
CASSPQGMGNTEAFF
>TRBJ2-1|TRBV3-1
CASSFETSGYNEQFF
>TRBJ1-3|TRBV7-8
CASSLGEGPGGRNTIYF
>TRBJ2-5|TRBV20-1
CSANKGETQYF